The T cell receptor beta chain described here comes from a study of T cell repertoires in cytomegalovirus infection. Study details: An indication of both CMV infection and matching HLA type came from public TCR beta signatures. Findings and limits, study-wide: What dominated the ex vivo response were HLA-C-restricted CMV-specific TCR beta clonotypes.

With respect to this clonotype: The antigen remains unidentified.

TCRdb recomputed calls from the reads with MiXCR, one row per CDR3 protein. The sample carries 550,000 to 850,000 distinct CDR3 sequences, around 31% recorded once. The CDR3 is 16 amino acids. V shed 4 bases and J shed 6 bases, with 22 bases lying between them. Looked up from germline, CDR1 is MNHEY and CDR2 is SVGEGT. The sample was cultured PBMCs, taken from culture after CMV antigen stimulation. The chain employs TRBV6-2 or TRBV6-3 and TRBJ2-7; D is perhaps TRBD2 (6 bases). This clonotype originated in a human donor in good health (CMV status not recorded). Some clones in this sample may be carry-over from other donors' samples. The CDR3 here is CASSFPGRRQVGEQYF. CDR3 nucleotide sequence: TGTGCCAGCAGTTTTCCGGGGAGGAGGCAGGTCGGCGAGCAGTACTTC.